These T cell receptor beta chains were read from a single sample in a study of Ad26.COV2.S vaccination and SARS-CoV-2 variants. Method: immunoSEQ multiplex PCR; TCRdb's copy keeps in-frame clones and lacks some. The sample records about 680,000 clones, roughly 90% being singletons. The sample consisted of peripheral blood, taken in a trial of Ad26.COV2.S vaccine versus placebo. These receptor sequences come from a person aged 18-60 years who received the Ad26.COV2.S COVID-19 vaccine or a placebo. CDR3s leave out the opening cysteine and the closing phenylalanine or tryptophan. Fields, in order: J gene, V gene, CDR3 protein.

TRBJ2-1 TRBV7-6 ASSLGQGRLAGVKYNEQF
TRBJ1-2 TRBV5-5 ASSLGIRDSGGYGYT
TRBJ2-7 TRBV30 AWSGPRDEQY
TRBJ2-7 TRBV19 ASSIVVGDSYEQY
TRBJ2-1 TRBV7-6 ASSSYYSGTVSYNEQF
TRBJ2-3 TRBV25-1 GTRGSTDTQY
TRBJ1-3 TRBV9 ASSVSTGGRENTIY
TRBJ2-7 TRBV19 ASSMSRGQGAYEQY
TRBJ1-2 TRBV5-4 ASSGGQDGYT
TRBJ1-1 TRBV30 AWGTGSTNTEAF
TRBJ1-4 TRBV10-1 ASSEGTGRRKLF
TRBJ2-3 TRBV15 ATSSNRKRSTDTQY
TRBJ1-6 TRBV20-1 SAGGGSPLH